Listed here are 13 T cell receptor beta chains from one sample, sequenced in a study of T cells in Graves' hyperthyroidism and ophthalmopathy. Amplified TCR beta CDR3 regions came from RNA transcripts. TCR CDR3 underwent first-round RT-PCR with the HTBI primer set. One entry per CDR3 protein, called by TCRdb with MiXCR from the multiplex PCR reads. The table records under 350,000 distinct CDR3 sequences, approximately 17% of them present only once. Sequenced material: blood. These receptors were obtained from a woman aged 55-69 years with Graves' ophthalmopathy.

This clonotype came up many times. V and J are TRBV5-1 and TRBJ1-6; D might be TRBD1 (5 bases). Germline values: CDR1 SGHRS, CDR2 YFSETQ. Between the trimmed V and J ends, which lost 4 bases and 7 bases, there was a span of 12 bases. The CDR3 extends over 14 amino acids. CDR3 region: CASSEGPGNSPLHF. DNA of the CDR3: TGCGCCAGCAGCGAGGGACCGGGGAATTCACCCCTCCACTTT.

This clonotype was seen at least ten times. The chain carries TRBV27 and TRBJ1-2; 7 positions match TRBD1. V shed 2 bases and J 3 bases; nucleotides not matched to a gene: 3. Germline V gene data show CDR1 as MNHEY and CDR2 as SMNVEV (reference sequence). The CDR3 runs 14 residues. The CDR3 loop is CASSLRTGDYGYTF. In DNA, the CDR3 is TGTGCCAGCAGTTTAAGAACAGGGGACTATGGCTACACCTTC.

Comments on this clonotype: A much larger clone differs by one base, so this may be a read error. The chain recombines TRBV9 with TRBJ2-1; 8 nucleotides line up with TRBD2. The germline CDR1 and CDR2 sequences are SGDLS and YYNGEE. The CDR3 is made up of 15 amino acids. The CDR3 here is CACSGISGASNEQFF. CDR3 nucleotides: TGTGCCTGCAGCGGTATTAGCGGGGCTTCCAATGAGCAGTTCTTC.

In this sample, this clonotype turned up many times. The genes are TRBV7-3 and TRBJ2-2; no firm D call. The CDR3 extends over 12 amino acids. V shed 4 bases and J shed 3 bases, with 3 bases lying between them. The germline gives CDR1 SGHTA, CDR2 FQGTGA. The CDR3 nucleotides are TGTGCCAGCAGCTCTTACACCGGGGAGCTGTTTTTT. This encodes CASSSYTGELFF. Full variable domain (remainder filled in from reference TRBV7-3 and TRBJ2-2): GAGVSQTPSNKVTEKGKYVELRCDPISGHTALYWYRQSLGQGPEFLIYFQGTGAADDSGLPNDRFFAVRPEGSVSTLKIQRTERGDSAVYLCASSSYTGELFFGEGSRLTVL.

The chain is built from TRBV5-4 and TRBJ2-7; 12 nucleotides align to TRBD1. The junction had 8 bases not matched to a gene; V was cut back by 3 bases and J by 7 bases. This CDR3 spans 15 amino acids. The germline V gene encodes CDR1 SGHNT and CDR2 YYREEE (reference sequence). CDR3: CASSSAGQGAVEQYF. CDR3 in DNA: TGTGCCAGCAGCTCCGCGGGACAGGGGGCGGTGGAGCAGTACTTC.

In its sample, this clonotype was seen many times. CDR3 residues: CSARLLRETQNTEAFF. The CDR3 nucleotides read TGCAGTGCTAGACTACTGCGGGAGACACAGAACACTGAAGCTTTCTTT. This chain links TRBV20-1 with TRBJ1-1; D remains ambiguous. The CDR3 is 16 amino acids. The V gene lost 2 bases and the J gene lost 1 base, with 17 bases spanning the gap. Germline values: CDR1 DFQATT, CDR2 SNEGSKA (reference sequence).

This clonotype showed up many times. The chain combines TRBV12-3 or TRBV12-4 with TRBJ2-7, with 7 bases matching TRBD1. CDR3 size: 15 residues. With 1 base clipped from V and 1 base from J, the junction kept 4 bases outside the gene matches. The CDR3 DNA sequence: TGTGCCAGCAGTTTAGGGACAGGCCGATCCTACGAGCAGTACTTC. The encoded protein is CASSLGTGRSYEQYF.

Many counts were recorded for this clonotype. The chain uses TRBV6-2 or TRBV6-3 and TRBJ2-3, with TRBD2 matching over 9 bases. This CDR3 is 14 amino acids long. Losses at the gene ends were 5 bases for V and 4 bases for J; bases not matched to a gene: 4. The V gene's germline CDR1 is MNHEY and CDR2 SVGEGT. CDR3 sequence reads: CASSEGLAADTQYF. CDR3 bases: TGTGCCAGCAGTGAGGGACTAGCTGCAGATACGCAGTATTTT.

This clonotype was found a few times. The rearrangement links TRBV29-1 to TRBJ1-2; D is perhaps TRBD1 (5 bases). V lost 0 bases and J lost 10, with 12 bases in between. The CDR3 extends over 12 amino acids. Germline V gene data show CDR1 as SQVTM and CDR2 as ANQGSEA. The CDR3 loop reads CSVEEDTLVYTF. The DNA for the CDR3 is TGCAGCGTTGAAGAGGACACCCTGGTCTACACCTTC. The variable domain in full, with the rest retrieved from reference TRBV29-1 and TRBJ1-2, is SAVISQKPSRDICQRGTSLTIQCQVDSQVTMMFWYRQQPGQSLTLIATANQGSEATYESGFVIDKFPISRPNLTFSTLTVSNMSPEDSSIYLCSVEEDTLVYTFGSGTRLTVV.

For this clonotype: A much larger clonotype is one base distant, so this may be a read error. V and J are TRBV4-3 and TRBJ2-1, with 9 bases matching TRBD2. TRBJ2-7 explains the end of the DNA better; the J call may be wrong. The CDR3 consists of 16 residues. Germline-derived CDR1 and CDR2 are LGHNA and YSLEER. DNA of the CDR3: TGCGCCAGCAGCCAAGATCTCACTAGCGGGTACAATGAGCAGTACTTC. This translates into CASSQDLTSGYNEQYF.

The V gene is TRBV19, the J gene TRBJ1-2, with D possibly TRBD1 on 5 matching bases. The ends were cut back, 3 bases at V and 4 bases at J, with 9 bases in the middle. The CDR3 is 13 amino acids. Germline loops: CDR1 LNHDA, CDR2 SQIVND (reference sequence). The CDR3 region is CASSMQGIYGYTF. CDR3 in DNA: TGTGCCAGTAGTATGCAGGGCATCTATGGCTACACCTTC.

This clonotype occurred a few times. J is TRBJ1-2 and V is TRBV20-1, with unresolved D. The V gene's germline CDR1 is DFQATT and CDR2 SNEGSKA (reference sequence). Trimming removed 0 bases from V and 4 bases from J, with 12 bases in between. The CDR3 runs to 14 residues. CDR3 loop: CSARDLGYGYGYTF. The CDR3 DNA reads as TGCAGTGCTAGAGATCTTGGGTATGGCTATGGCTACACCTTC.

This clonotype was detected only a few times. This chain uses TRBV20-1 with TRBJ2-7, with D perhaps TRBD2 (6 bases). The germline V gene encodes CDR1 DFQATT and CDR2 SNEGSKA (reference sequence). This CDR3 is built from 14 residues. The V end was cut by 2 bases, the J end by 0 bases, with 11 bases between. The CDR3 coding sequence is TGCAGTGCTAGATATGGGGGGTTCTCCTACGAGCAGTACTTC. Residues: CSARYGGFSYEQYF.